Listed below are T cell receptor beta chains from one sample, sequenced in a study of cytomegalovirus exposure and HLA in healthy donors. Using immunoSEQ multiplex PCR, the repertoire was profiled, and TCRdb retains in-frame clones only, with some absent. The sample carries some 140,000 clones, roughly nine tenths recorded once. Material: PBMCs. The receptors were gathered from a woman younger than 35 in good health and CMV-seropositive. CDR3s include the opening cysteine and the closing phenylalanine or tryptophan. D genes are given only for firm matches.

v_call	j_call	d_call	cdr3_nt	cdr3_aa
TRBV2	TRBJ2-7	NA	TGTGCCAGCCGCCCAACTGGGGGCGCCTACGAGCAGTACTTC	CASRPTGGAYEQYF
TRBV23-1	TRBJ1-5	TRBD1	TGCGCCAGCAGTCAAGGGACAGAGGATAGCAATCAGCCCCAGCATTTT	CASSQGTEDSNQPQHF
TRBV28	TRBJ2-6	TRBD1	TGTGCCAGCAGTTTCAACAGGGGGGAAGGAAGGGCCAACGTCCTGACTTTC	CASSFNRGEGRANVLTF
TRBV28	TRBJ2-3	TRBD1	TGTGCCAGCAGTTTCCACCGGGACAGTGGGGCCACAGATACGCAGTATTTT	CASSFHRDSGATDTQYF
TRBV11-2	TRBJ2-7	TRBD1	TGTGCCAGCAGCTTAGGGGACAGGTACGAGCAGTACTTC	CASSLGDRYEQYF
TRBV2	TRBJ1-5	NA	TGTGCCAGCGGAAGGACAGTTAGCAATCAGCCCCAGCATTTT	CASGRTVSNQPQHF
TRBV4-1	TRBJ2-3	TRBD2	TGCGCCAGCAGCCAAGCGACTAGCGGGGAGGTCACAGATACGCAGTATTTT	CASSQATSGEVTDTQYF
TRBV11-2	TRBJ1-6	TRBD1	TGTGCCAGCAGCGTAAACAGGGGGCGCGATTCACCCCTCCACTTT	CASSVNRGRDSPLHF
TRBV5-1	TRBJ2-2	NA	TGCGCCAGCAGCTTGGAAGTCGGGGGTCCCGGGGAGCTGTTTTTT	CASSLEVGGPGELFF
TRBV6-5	TRBJ1-5	NA	TGTGCCAGCAGTTACGGGCAAACCACGGGGCAGCCCCAGCATTTT	CASSYGQTTGQPQHF
TRBV14	TRBJ2-1	NA	TGTGCCAGCAGCCGCGAACTACTAGGATACGAGTCCTACAATGAGCAGTTCTTC	CASSRELLGYESYNEQFF
TRBV7-8	TRBJ1-2	NA	TGTGCCAGCAGCTTCGACTCACCCGCCTCTGGCTACACCTTC	CASSFDSPASGYTF
TRBV19	TRBJ1-5	TRBD1	TGTGCCAGTAGTATACTGGGACAGGGCTTGAGCAATCAGCCCCAGCATTTT	CASSILGQGLSNQPQHF
TRBV6-1	TRBJ2-1	NA	TGTGCCAGCAGTCTCCCCTCCGGTGAGCAGTTCTTC	CASSLPSGEQFF
TRBV7-2	TRBJ2-5	NA	TGTGCCAGCAGCTTAAGAGGACAAGAGACCCAGTACTTC	CASSLRGQETQYF
TRBV7-2	TRBJ1-1	NA	TGTGCCAGCAGCTTCCAGGTGAACACTGAAGCTTTCTTT	CASSFQVNTEAFF
TRBV7-2	TRBJ2-7	NA	TGTGCCAGCAGCCAGAGTAGGGGAGGCTACGAGCAGTACTTC	CASSQSRGGYEQYF
TRBV2	TRBJ1-2	NA	TGTGCCAGCACCACCGAGGTGTGGATATATGGCTACACCTTC	CASTTEVWIYGYTF
TRBV6-5	TRBJ1-4	NA	TGTGCCAGCAGTTACTCTTTCGGGATAACTAATGAAAAACTGTTTTTT	CASSYSFGITNEKLFF
TRBV6-5	TRBJ2-1	TRBD1	TGTGCCAGCAGTGGCAGACAGGGCTACAATGAGCAGTTCTTC	CASSGRQGYNEQFF
TRBV6-5	TRBJ1-2	NA	TGTGCCAGCCTCCCTAACAGGGAGGGCTATGGCTACACCTTC	CASLPNREGYGYTF
TRBV5-6	TRBJ1-4	TRBD1	TGTGCCAGCAGCTCGGACAGGGTTGATGAAAAACTGTTTTTT	CASSSDRVDEKLFF
TRBV5-1	TRBJ1-2	NA	TGCGCCAGCTCCCTAGGGGTCATGAGTGGCTACACCTTC	CASSLGVMSGYTF
TRBV19	TRBJ2-3	NA	TGTGCCAGTAGGAGTACGGGGGATACGCAGTATTTT	CASRSTGDTQYF
TRBV19	TRBJ2-7	NA	TGTGCCAGTAGTCCGCCCGGGGGAGGGACAGGTATCGACGAGCAGTACTTC	CASSPPGGGTGIDEQYF
TRBV5-1	TRBJ1-1	NA	TGCGCCAGCAGCGATCGGGGTTACACTGAAGCTTTCTTT	CASSDRGYTEAFF